The present T cell receptor (beta chain) was sequenced within a study of T-cell reconstitution after alpha-beta-depleted transplantation in children. Study-wide results and caveats: Where alpha-beta T cells came from about two months after transplant was reportedly several hundred expanded graft clones. Some patients showed high day-60 TCRbeta diversity, which derived from surviving recipient T cells and thymic progenitors. It was newly produced T cells that mostly accounted for T-cell counts and diversity one year after transplant.

This clonotype turned up a few times. Its antigen is unknown. Germline V gene data show CDR1 as SGHRS and CDR2 as YFSETQ. This CDR3 spans 12 amino acids. V lost 0 bases and J 7 bases, leaving 5 bases between the germline ends. TCRbeta library construction was performed incorporating unique molecular identifiers. TCRdb used MiXCR to reprocess the PCR reads, holding one entry per CDR3 protein. The profile shows under 100,000 distinct CDR3 sequences, roughly a sixth of them singletons. The sequence came from a male patient aged 2-9 years who had a stem cell transplant for acute lymphoblastic leukemia, so the T cells may come from the graft donor. Sample: PBMCs, mostly from graft donor cells, taken 180 days after TCRalphabeta/CD19-depleted stem cell transplant. The rearrangement uses TRBV5-1 and TRBJ2-1; D uncertain. CDR3 nucleotides: TGCGCCAGCAGCTTGGACCAGAATGAGCAGTTCTTC. It codes for CASSLDQNEQFF.